These 24 T cell receptor beta chains share one sample of origin, sequenced in a study of CD8 T cells in ankylosing spondylitis. TCRdb itself ran the 5' RACE reads through MiXCR, one entry per CDR3 protein. The sample consists of fewer than 550,000 distinct CDR3 sequences, roughly 5.2% of them appearing once. Regarding the study as a whole: Among TCR beta sequences, a motif of several highly homologous variants appeared characteristic of ankylosing spondylitis blood.

Their antigens remain unidentified. Sequenced: blood, either unsorted or a sorted T cell fraction (not recorded which). These receptors came from a male donor with ankylosing spondylitis.

This clonotype was seen many times. The V call is TRBV5-6, the J call TRBJ2-1; D is possibly TRBD1 or TRBD2 (5 bases each). Germline V CDR1 and CDR2: SGHDT, YYEEEE. This CDR3 has 15 residues. Trimming removed 4 bases from V and 3 bases from J, with 14 bases in between. CDR3 region: CASSGGTYGYNEQFF. The CDR3 bases are TGTGCCAGCAGCGGTGGGACCTATGGCTACAATGAGCAGTTCTTC. The full variable domain, in which reference TRBV5-6 and TRBJ2-1 provide the parts outside the CDR3, is DAGVTQSPTHLIKTRGQQVTLRCSPKSGHDTVSWYQQALGQGPQFIFQYYEEEERQRGNFPDRFSGHQFPNYSSELNVNALLLGDSALYLCASSGGTYGYNEQFFGPGTRLTVL.

This clonotype was seen many times. The V gene is TRBV7-3, the J gene TRBJ2-1, with 11 bases identical to TRBD1. V lost 5 bases and J lost 4; bases outside the gene matches: 10. Germline CDR1 and CDR2: SGHTA and FQGTGA. CDR3 length: 17 residues. The DNA of the CDR3 is TGTGCCAGCAGCCTCCTCGGATGGGACAGGGGGTACAATGAGCAGTTCTTC. Amino acid sequence: CASSLLGWDRGYNEQFF.

The sample holds many counts of this clonotype. This chain connects TRBV4-3 to TRBJ1-2, with D unclear. This CDR3 has 15 residues. With 2 bases removed from V and 0 bases from J, the gap between germline ends came to 10 bases. Germline V gene lookup returns CDR1 LGHNA and CDR2 YSLEER. CDR3 nucleotides: TGCGCCAGCAGCCAAACAGTCCGCTCTAACTATGGCTACACCTTC. Encoded protein: CASSQTVRSNYGYTF.

There are many counts of this clonotype. The J gene is TRBJ1-3, the V gene TRBV7-9; D remains ambiguous. The CDR3 consists of 15 residues. The V gene lost 3 bases and the J gene lost 1 base, with 10 bases spanning the gap. CDR1 is SEHNR and CDR2 is FQNEAQ in the germline V gene (reference sequence). CDR3 bases: TGTGCCAGCAGCTTTACCCCGGTGTCTGGAAACACCATATATTTT. This translates into CASSFTPVSGNTIYF.

This clonotype was recorded at least ten times. V gene TRBV12-3 or TRBV12-4 combines with J gene TRBJ1-6; D is undetermined. Trimming stripped 4 bases from V and 10 bases from J, with 17 bases between. This CDR3 is 15 amino acids long. The CDR3 loop is CASSSDSEVISPLHF. The CDR3 nucleotides read TGTGCCAGCAGTTCGGACTCCGAGGTGATATCACCCCTCCACTTT.

The sample holds a few counts of this clonotype. This chain connects TRBV27 to TRBJ2-1; the match to TRBD2 covers 10 bases. CDR3 length equals 15 residues. Germline V gene sequence: CDR1 MNHEY, CDR2 SMNVEV (reference sequence). With 6 bases clipped from V and 4 bases from J, the junction kept 6 bases outside the gene matches. CDR3 DNA sequence: TGTGCCAGCAGATTACTAGCGGGGCGATACAATGAGCAGTTCTTC. Its translation is CASRLLAGRYNEQFF.

This clonotype was detected many times. The rearrangement joins TRBV29-1 to TRBJ2-7; possibly TRBD1 or TRBD2 for D (5 bases each). Per germline, CDR1 SQVTM and CDR2 ANQGSEA. The CDR3 is 12 residues long. The V and J ends lost 4 bases and 2 bases respectively, with 9 bases between them. The CDR3 DNA reads as TGCAGCGTTGTGGGGGTACCCTACGAGCAGTACTTC. This gives the protein CSVVGVPYEQYF.

The table lists this clonotype with a few counts. The chain uses TRBV4-3 and TRBJ2-5; either TRBD1 or TRBD2 may supply D (7 bases each). Deletions cut 3 bases from V and 7 bases from J, with 18 bases between. The germline V gene has CDR1 LGHNA and CDR2 YSLEER. The CDR3 is made up of 15 amino acids. The CDR3 loop is CASSQGGGTVGTQYF. The CDR3 DNA reads TGCGCCAGCAGCCAGGGGGGAGGGACAGTCGGGACCCAGTACTTC.

This clonotype has a count of ten or more. V is TRBV3-1 and J is TRBJ1-1; D is uncertain. Trimming shortened V by 1 base and J by 11 bases, and 14 bases separated the two germline ends. The germline V gene encodes CDR1 LGHDT and CDR2 YNNKEL (reference sequence). There are 13 residues in the CDR3. CDR3 residues: CASSQAAGRSAFF. DNA for the CDR3: TGTGCCAGCAGCCAAGCCGCGGGGAGAAGTGCTTTCTTT. Combining the CDR3 with reference TRBV3-1 and TRBJ1-1 gives the whole variable domain DTAVSQTPKYLVTQMGNDKSIKCEQNLGHDTMYWYKQDSKKFLKIMFSYNNKELIINETVPNRFSPKSPDKAHLNLHINSLELGDSAVYFCASSQAAGRSAFFGQGTRLTVV.

The J gene is TRBJ2-5, the V gene TRBV5-5; maybe TRBD2 (7 bases). Trimming shortened V by 3 bases and J by 5 bases, and 20 bases separated the two germline ends. The CDR3 consists of 16 residues. CDR1 is SGHKS and CDR2 is YYEKEE in the germline V gene (reference sequence). CDR3 DNA: TGTGCCAGCAGCTCCCCCGGGGGGCCTACCGGGGAGACCCAGTACTTC. It yields the protein CASSSPGGPTGETQYF.

This clonotype was recorded many times. This chain joins TRBV7-2 and TRBJ1-2; no definite D call. Germline CDR1 is SGHTA and CDR2 is FQGNSA. This CDR3 has 14 residues. The V and J ends lost 1 base and 6 bases respectively, with 12 bases between them. The CDR3, as DNA: TGTGCCAGCAGCTTAGAATCCCAGGCGCATGGCTACACCTTC. Its protein is CASSLESQAHGYTF.

Many counts were recorded for this clonotype. The chain combines TRBV20-1 with TRBJ1-3; D is ambiguous. The CDR3 is 13 amino acids. V lost 3 bases, J lost 0 bases, and 6 bases lay in between. Germline loops: CDR1 DFQATT, CDR2 SNEGSKA (reference sequence). The CDR3 region is CSASMNSGNTIYF. In DNA form, the CDR3 reads TGCAGTGCTAGTATGAACTCTGGAAACACCATATATTTT.

This clonotype came up many times. The chain recombines TRBV2 with TRBJ2-1, with D possibly matching TRBD1 (6 bases). Germline CDR1 is SNHLY and CDR2 is FYNNEI. Trimming shortened V by 4 bases and J by 1 base, and 8 bases separated the two germline ends. This CDR3 comprises 14 residues. This CDR3 reads CASSGDKSYNEQFF. CDR3 nucleotides: TGTGCCAGCAGTGGGGACAAGTCCTACAATGAGCAGTTCTTC. Full variable domain (outside the CDR3, taken from reference TRBV2 and TRBJ2-1): EPEVTQTPSHQVTQMGQEVILRCVPISNHLYFYWYRQILGQKVEFLVSFYNNEISEKSEIFDDQFSVERPDGSNFTLKIRSTKLEDSAMYFCASSGDKSYNEQFFGPGTRLTVL.

This clonotype was observed many times. V is TRBV4-2 and J is TRBJ1-1; D might be TRBD1 (5 bases). Germline CDR1 reads LGHNA; CDR2 reads YNFKEQ. The CDR3 totals 14 residues. V gave up 4 bases and J gave up 0 bases, with 9 bases separating them. The CDR3 loop reads CASSRGGVNTEAFF. The CDR3 nucleotides are TGTGCCAGCAGCCGTGGAGGGGTGAACACTGAAGCTTTCTTT.

This clonotype was detected ten times or more. V usage is TRBV12-3 or TRBV12-4 and J usage is TRBJ2-5; tentatively, D is TRBD1 (5 bases). V lost 3 bases to trimming and J lost 3 bases, with 11 bases between them. This CDR3 is built from 14 residues. The CDR3 DNA follows: TGTGCCAGCAGTTTGTGGCAGGGCGAAGAGACCCAGTACTTC. Translation: CASSLWQGEETQYF.

This clonotype was observed many times. The rearrangement links TRBV4-3 to TRBJ2-1; 7 bases line up with TRBD2. CDR1 is LGHNA, CDR2 YSLEER, per germline. V shed 4 bases, J shed 5 bases, and the junction held 8 bases outside the gene matches. The length of the CDR3 is 15 residues. CDR3 sequence reads: CASSPGLADDNEQFF. CDR3 nucleotide sequence: TGCGCCAGCAGCCCCGGTCTAGCGGACGACAATGAGCAGTTCTTC.

This clonotype showed up many times. The chain uses TRBV4-3 and TRBJ2-3; D is uncertain. The CDR3 totals 16 residues. V lost 1 base, J lost 2 bases, and 13 bases lay in between. The germline CDR1 and CDR2 sequences are LGHNA and YSLEER. CDR3 region: CASSQGLNGFTDTQYF. The DNA for the CDR3 is TGCGCCAGCAGCCAAGGGCTTAACGGTTTCACAGATACGCAGTATTTT.

This clonotype was recorded at least ten times. This chain links TRBV27 with TRBJ2-7; maybe TRBD1 (5 bases). Trimming cost V 5 bases and J 2 bases, with 19 bases left between them. This CDR3 spans 16 amino acids. Germline V gene sequence: CDR1 MNHEY, CDR2 SMNVEV (reference sequence). CDR3 amino acids: CASSPLGQPSPYEQYF. The CDR3 region has the DNA TGTGCCAGCAGTCCCTTGGGGCAGCCGAGTCCCTACGAGCAGTACTTC.

This clonotype was seen repeatedly, ten times or more. The V call is TRBV7-2, the J call TRBJ1-1; D is uncertain. This CDR3 has 13 amino acids. Germline loops: CDR1 SGHTA, CDR2 FQGNSA. Between the trimmed V and J ends, which lost 2 bases and 6 bases, there was a span of 10 bases. Written as DNA, the CDR3 is TGTGCCAGCAGCTTACATTCTTACCCTGAAGCTTTCTTT. Its protein is CASSLHSYPEAFF.

The chain recombines TRBV7-6 with TRBJ2-5; D is ambiguous. There are 13 residues in the CDR3. Germline loops: CDR1 SGHVS, CDR2 FNYEAQ. The V end lost 4 bases, the J end lost 10 bases, and 16 bases lay between the germline ends. CDR3 bases: TGTGCCAGCAGCTCGCTGTCCCGGCAGGTCCAGTACTTC. Its protein product is CASSSLSRQVQYF.

Many counts were recorded for this clonotype. This rearrangement joins TRBV7-2 to TRBJ2-7; TRBD2 aligns across 11 bases. Germline loops: CDR1 SGHTA, CDR2 FQGNSA. The trim removed 3 bases at V and 4 bases at J, leaving 8 bases unmatched. CDR3 length equals 16 residues. As DNA, the CDR3 is TGTGCCAGCAGCTTTAGCGGGGGGGCCCTAGGTTACGAGCAGTACTTC. As protein: CASSFSGGALGYEQYF.

This clonotype was observed many times. The CDR3 DNA follows: TGTGCCATCAGTGCGACCGAGACCATATATTTT. Residues: CAISATETIYF. V usage is TRBV10-3 and J usage is TRBJ1-3; D is uncertain. The germline V gene encodes CDR1 ENHRY and CDR2 SYGVKD. V was clipped by 4 bases and J by 10 bases, with 8 bases between them. The CDR3 is 11 residues long.

Notes on this clonotype: Germline is not matched at one junction end, which may reflect a read error. The V call is TRBV5-6, the J call TRBJ2-1, with D possibly being TRBD2 (5 bases). This CDR3 is 14 amino acids long. The germline CDR1 and CDR2 sequences are SGHDT and YYEEEE. The DNA for the CDR3 is TGTGCCAGCAGCCGCGGGCTCTCCTACAAGGAGCAGTTCTTC. Translated: CASSRGLSYKEQFF.

There are many counts of this clonotype. The chain employs TRBV6-1 and TRBJ2-6; D call uncertain. CDR3 length: 15 residues. Per germline, CDR1 MNHNS and CDR2 SASEGT. Trimming took off 1 base at V and 2 bases at J, with 6 bases between the two ends. The CDR3 region has the DNA TGTGCCAGCAGTGAAGTGCTAGCTGGGGCCAACGTCCTGACTTTC. This codes for CASSEVLAGANVLTF.